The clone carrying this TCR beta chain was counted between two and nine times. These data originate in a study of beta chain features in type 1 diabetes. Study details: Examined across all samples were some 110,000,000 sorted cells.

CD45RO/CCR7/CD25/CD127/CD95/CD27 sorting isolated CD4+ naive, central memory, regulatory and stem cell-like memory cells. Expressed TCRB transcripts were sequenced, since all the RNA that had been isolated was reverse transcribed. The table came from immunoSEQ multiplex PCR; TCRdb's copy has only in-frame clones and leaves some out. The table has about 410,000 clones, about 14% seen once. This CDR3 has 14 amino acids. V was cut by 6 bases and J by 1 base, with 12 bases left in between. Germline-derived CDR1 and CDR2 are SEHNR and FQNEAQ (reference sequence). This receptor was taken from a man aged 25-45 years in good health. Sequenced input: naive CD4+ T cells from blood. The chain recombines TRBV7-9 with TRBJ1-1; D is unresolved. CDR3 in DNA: TGTGCCAGCAGTTCGGACGGTGGGAACACTGAAGCTTTCTTT. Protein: CASSSDGGNTEAFF.